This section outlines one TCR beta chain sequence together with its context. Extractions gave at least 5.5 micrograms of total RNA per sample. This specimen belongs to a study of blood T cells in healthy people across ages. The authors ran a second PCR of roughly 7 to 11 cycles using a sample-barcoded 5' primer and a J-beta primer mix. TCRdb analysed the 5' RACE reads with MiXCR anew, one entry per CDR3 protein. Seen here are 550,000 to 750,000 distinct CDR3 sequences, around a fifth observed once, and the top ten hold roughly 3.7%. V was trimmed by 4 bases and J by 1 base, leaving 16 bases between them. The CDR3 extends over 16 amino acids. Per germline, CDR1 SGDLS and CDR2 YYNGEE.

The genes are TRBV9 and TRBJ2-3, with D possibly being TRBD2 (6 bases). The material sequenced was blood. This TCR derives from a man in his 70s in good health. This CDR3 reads CASSSLGGWGTDTQYF. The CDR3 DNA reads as TGTGCCAGCAGCTCTTTGGGGGGATGGGGCACAGATACGCAGTATTTT.